The clone carrying this T cell receptor (beta chain) showed up just a few times. This sample stems from a study of early stage breast cancer tumors. Unmatched junction bases numbered 8, after V lost 4 bases and J lost 7 bases. The CDR3 spans 15 residues. Germline V gene sequence: CDR1 SGHAT, CDR2 FQNNGV. Sequencing was performed with immunoSEQ multiplex PCR; in TCRdb, only in-frame clones are kept and a portion is missing. The profile shows about 51,000 clones, roughly 78% of them singletons. The rearrangement links TRBV11-2 to TRBJ2-2, with TRBD2 matching 8 bases. The sequenced sample was blood. This sequence was found in a middle-aged person with breast cancer. The CDR3 nucleotides are TGTGCCAGCAGCTCCGGGACTAGTTTTGTCGGGGAGCTGTTTTTT. Its protein is CASSSGTSFVGELFF.